A single sample is the source of the 26 T cell receptor beta chains below, sequenced in a study of blood T cell repertoires in COVID-19. The protocol was immunoSEQ multiplex PCR, while the TCRdb copy is restricted to in-frame clones and leaves out a portion. The sample shows tens of thousands of clones, roughly 76% of them seen only once. The sample taken for sequencing was peripheral blood. The receptors come from a woman of 80 years or more with acute or convalescent COVID-19.

This sequence joins TRBV2 and TRBJ2-3; D ambiguous. V was trimmed by 4 bases and J by 2 bases, leaving 10 bases between them. Germline V gene sequence: CDR1 SNHLY, CDR2 FYNNEI. The CDR3 has 14 amino acids. CDR3 nucleotide sequence: TGTGCCAGCAGTGGAAACCCCTACACAGATACGCAGTATTTT. Protein sequence: CASSGNPYTDTQYF.

This clone came up a few times. The rearrangement joins TRBV5-6 to TRBJ1-2, with 8 bases aligning to TRBD1. Germline CDR1 and CDR2: SGHDT and YYEEEE. CDR3 length equals 13 residues. V was pared by 4 bases and J by 8 bases, with 7 bases of the junction left unmatched. This CDR3 reads CASSRTGTRGYTF. As DNA, the CDR3 is TGTGCCAGCAGCAGGACAGGGACGCGGGGCTACACCTTC.

V is TRBV5-1 and J is TRBJ2-1, with TRBD1 as a possible D gene (5 bases). The ends were cut back, 4 bases at V and 2 bases at J, with 7 bases in the middle. The CDR3 contains 13 residues. The V gene's germline CDR1 is SGHRS and CDR2 YFSETQ. The CDR3 DNA follows: TGCGCCAGCAGCGTCAGGGCCTACAATGAGCAGTTCTTC. Translating it yields CASSVRAYNEQFF.

This chain links TRBV19 with TRBJ2-1; the match to TRBD1 covers 8 bases. The CDR3 loop spans 15 amino acids. Germline CDR1 LNHDA, CDR2 SQIVND (reference sequence). V shed 4 bases and J 4 bases; nucleotides not matched to a gene: 6. CDR3 sequence (DNA): TGTGCCAGTAGTACGCCAGGGGGCTCTTACAATGAGCAGTTCTTC. Residues: CASSTPGGSYNEQFF.

The chain employs TRBV29-1 and TRBJ1-6, with a tentative D call TRBD1 (5 bases). The V and J ends lost 4 bases and 8 bases respectively, with 12 bases between them. The length of the CDR3 is 13 residues. CDR1 and CDR2 from the germline V gene are SQVTM and ANQGSEA. The CDR3, as DNA: TGCAGCGTTGCGGCCCGGGGGGATTCACCCCTCCACTTT. Translated: CSVAARGDSPLHF.

V usage is TRBV7-2 and J usage is TRBJ1-4; a possible D gene is TRBD1 (6 bases). With 1 base removed from V and 5 bases from J, the gap between germline ends came to 8 bases. The CDR3 runs 14 residues. Germline CDR1 reads SGHTA; CDR2 reads FQGNSA. The CDR3 is CASSLEGGNEKLFF. CDR3 nucleotide sequence: TGTGCCAGCAGCTTAGAGGGGGGGAATGAAAAACTGTTTTTT.

The chain is built from TRBV7-8 and TRBJ2-4, with TRBD2 matching over 14 bases. V was pared by 6 bases and J by 1 base, with 14 bases of the junction left unmatched. The CDR3 loop spans 20 amino acids. Germline-derived CDR1 and CDR2 are SGHVS and FQNEAQ. Written as DNA, the CDR3 is TGTGCCAGCAGTCCAAACCGACTAGCGGGAGGGCCAGGGGCCAAAAACATTCAGTACTTC. Amino acid sequence: CASSPNRLAGGPGAKNIQYF. The entire variable domain, with the rest obtained from reference TRBV7-8 and TRBJ2-4, is as follows: GAGVSQSPRYKVAKRGQDVALRCDPISGHVSLFWYQQALGQGPEFLTYFQNEAQLDKSGLPSDRFFAERPEGSVSTLKIQRTQQEDSAVYLCASSPNRLAGGPGAKNIQYFGAGTRLSVL.

The V and J genes are TRBV7-3 and TRBJ2-4; 8 nucleotides line up with TRBD1. V lost 5 bases and J lost 5; bases outside the gene matches: 5. The length of the CDR3 is 14 residues. Germline CDR1 and CDR2: SGHTA and FQGTGA. The CDR3 here is CASSPGQGENIQYF. The CDR3 nucleotides are TGTGCCAGCAGCCCAGGACAGGGAGAAAACATTCAGTACTTC.

This sequence joins TRBV5-1 and TRBJ2-3; 9 bases fit TRBD2. The CDR3 has 18 amino acids. CDR1 and CDR2 from the germline V gene are SGHRS and YFSETQ. J was trimmed by 3 bases and V by 0 bases; bases with no gene match: 11. DNA for the CDR3: TGCGCCAGCAGCTTGGGACCCGGGGGGAGCGGGAGGACAGATACGCAGTATTTT. It translates to CASSLGPGGSGRTDTQYF.

In DNA form, the CDR3 reads TGTGCCAGCAGCGCCCCCGGGCCCCAGGGAGGAGATCAGTTCTTC. It specifies CASSAPGPQGGDQFF. The chain recombines TRBV9 with TRBJ2-1; D may be TRBD2 (6 bases). Trimming left V 3 bases short and J 13 bases short, with 23 bases between. Germline CDR1 SGDLS, CDR2 YYNGEE. The CDR3 has 15 residues.

This clone appeared a single time. The chain recombines TRBV19 with TRBJ2-7; 7 bases agree with TRBD1. V shed 9 bases and J 7 bases; nucleotides not matched to a gene: 15. Germline loops: CDR1 LNHDA, CDR2 SQIVND (reference sequence). The CDR3 extends over 14 amino acids. The CDR3 coding sequence is TGTGCCAGCTCCCCCCGGACAGGCCACGGGGAGCAGTACTTC. Amino acids: CASSPRTGHGEQYF.

This clone has just a few counts. The CDR3 is CASSSHQRIYNSPLHF. The CDR3 nucleotides are TGTGCCAGCAGTTCTCACCAGCGGATATATAATTCACCCCTCCACTTT. The chain uses TRBV6-2 or TRBV6-3 and TRBJ1-6; D gene ambiguous. Germline CDR1 reads MNHEY; CDR2 reads SVGEGT. Between the trimmed V and J ends, which lost 4 bases and 4 bases, there was a span of 14 bases. The CDR3 spans 16 residues.

J is TRBJ2-3 and V is TRBV4-2; perhaps TRBD2 as D (7 bases). V lost 2 bases to trimming and J lost 3 bases, with 12 bases between them. The CDR3 spans 15 residues. CDR1 and CDR2 (germline): LGHNA, YNFKEQ. CDR3 sequence reads: CASSQRGGETDTQYF. The CDR3 region has the DNA TGTGCCAGCAGCCAAAGGGGGGGTGAAACAGATACGCAGTATTTT.

This chain connects TRBV5-8 to TRBJ2-7; 11 bases agree with TRBD2. The trim removed 4 bases at V and 6 bases at J, leaving 6 bases unmatched. Germline-derived CDR1 and CDR2 are SGHTS and YDEGEE. This CDR3 spans 14 amino acids. CDR3 coding DNA: TGTGCCAGCAGCCCGGGACTAGCGGCCGTCGAGCAGTACTTC. Encoded protein: CASSPGLAAVEQYF.

The chain employs TRBV28 and TRBJ2-6; D is uncertain. V shed 6 bases and J shed 2 bases, with 11 bases lying between them. Germline CDR1 is MDHEN and CDR2 is SYDVKM. The CDR3 loop spans 15 amino acids. The chain's CDR3 is CASSFSRAGANVLTF. DNA for the CDR3: TGTGCCAGCAGCTTTAGTCGCGCTGGGGCCAACGTCCTGACTTTC.

J is TRBJ1-1 and V is TRBV28; D gene unclear. CDR1 is MDHEN, CDR2 SYDVKM, per germline. V was pared by 3 bases and J by 0 bases, with 5 bases between. The CDR3 loop spans 13 amino acids. In DNA, the CDR3 is TGTGCCAGCAGTTTTAACATGAACACTGAAGCTTTCTTT. The encoded protein is CASSFNMNTEAFF.

The chain combines TRBV6-1 with TRBJ1-5, with D unresolved. Trimming shortened V by 2 bases and J by 6 bases, and 8 bases separated the two germline ends. Germline CDR1 reads MNHNS; CDR2 reads SASEGT. The CDR3 covers 13 residues. Here the CDR3 reads CASSENPRQPQHF. The CDR3 DNA is TGTGCCAGCAGTGAAAATCCCCGTCAGCCCCAGCATTTT.

This clone appeared once. The chain joins TRBV6-1 to TRBJ2-5, with 13 bases identical to TRBD2. The V and J ends lost 2 bases and 1 base, in that order; junction bases with no gene match: 1. The CDR3 is 16 amino acids. Germline CDR1 MNHNS, CDR2 SASEGT. In nucleotides, the CDR3 is TGTGCCAGCAGTGAAACTAGCGGGAGGGCCCAAGAGACCCAGTACTTC. It is translated as CASSETSGRAQETQYF.

The chain uses TRBV7-3 and TRBJ1-4, with no clear D. The V end was cut by 5 bases, the J end by 5 bases, with 27 bases between. Per germline, CDR1 SGHTA and CDR2 FQGTGA. This CDR3 is 19 amino acids long. As DNA, the CDR3 is TGTGCCAGCAGCCCATACGGAGTCAGAGGGATAATACCCAATGAAAAACTGTTTTTT. Protein sequence: CASSPYGVRGIIPNEKLFF. The variable domain in full, with the rest retrieved from reference TRBV7-3 and TRBJ1-4, is GAGVSQTPSNKVTEKGKYVELRCDPISGHTALYWYRQSLGQGPEFLIYFQGTGAADDSGLPNDRFFAVRPEGSVSTLKIQRTERGDSAVYLCASSPYGVRGIIPNEKLFFGSGTQLSVL.

The J gene is TRBJ1-3, the V gene TRBV4-1; D is undetermined. Trimming left V 2 bases short and J 5 bases short, with 16 bases between. Germline CDR1 is MGHRA and CDR2 is YSYEKL. The CDR3 is made up of 16 amino acids. The CDR3: CASSQSAAEGRNTIYF. The DNA for the CDR3 is TGCGCCAGCAGCCAATCAGCGGCGGAGGGAAGAAACACCATATATTTT.

The rearrangement uses TRBV7-8 and TRBJ1-3; D ambiguous. Trimming stripped 0 bases from V and 0 bases from J, with 15 bases between. The CDR3 runs to 18 residues. In germline, CDR1 is SGHVS, CDR2 FQNEAQ. The chain's CDR3 is CASSLAPAGGLSGNTIYF. The DNA for the CDR3 is TGTGCCAGCAGCTTAGCACCCGCCGGCGGGCTCTCTGGAAACACCATATATTTT. Using reference TRBV7-8 and TRBJ1-3 for the parts outside the CDR3, the full variable domain is GAGVSQSPRYKVAKRGQDVALRCDPISGHVSLFWYQQALGQGPEFLTYFQNEAQLDKSGLPSDRFFAERPEGSVSTLKIQRTQQEDSAVYLCASSLAPAGGLSGNTIYFGEGSWLTVV.

This clone was seen only once. This chain joins TRBV7-3 and TRBJ2-2; D is ambiguous. The ends were cut back, 2 bases at V and 6 bases at J, with 13 bases in the middle. Germline assignment: CDR1 SGHTA and CDR2 FQGTGA. This CDR3 is built from 15 residues. The CDR3 coding sequence is TGTGCCAGCAGCTTAGGGTCTAGTCAAGCCGGGGAGCTGTTTTTT. It yields the protein CASSLGSSQAGELFF.

This clone is termed medium-sized (0.01 to 0.1%). This chain connects TRBV7-9 to TRBJ2-7; 7 nucleotides agree with TRBD2. CDR1 SEHNR and CDR2 FQNEAQ come from the germline V gene (reference sequence). V dropped 4 bases and J dropped 2; count of bases not matched to a gene: 5. CDR3 length equals 14 residues. The CDR3 loop reads CASSSAGVTYEQYF. CDR3 DNA: TGTGCCAGCAGCTCCGCGGGAGTCACCTACGAGCAGTACTTC.

The rearrangement uses TRBV5-6 and TRBJ1-5, with TRBD1 identical over 8 bases. V was clipped by 2 bases and J by 6 bases; unmatched bases: 4. CDR1 and CDR2 from the germline V gene are SGHDT and YYEEEE. The CDR3 is 14 amino acids. CDR3 sequence reads: CASSLQGVFQPQHF. The CDR3 DNA sequence: TGTGCCAGCAGCTTACAGGGGGTGTTTCAGCCCCAGCATTTT.

The chain uses TRBV5-1 and TRBJ2-1; D is perhaps TRBD1 (6 bases). The germline V and J ends were trimmed by 0 bases and 5 bases, with 6 bases remaining between them. The CDR3 covers 13 residues. Germline V CDR1 and CDR2: SGHRS, YFSETQ. Here the CDR3 reads CASSLGGHNEQFF. CDR3 nucleotides: TGCGCCAGCAGCTTGGGGGGGCACAATGAGCAGTTCTTC.

The chain recombines TRBV18 with TRBJ1-6; D ambiguous. Looked up from germline, CDR1 is KGHSH and CDR2 is LQKENI. V lost 2 bases and J lost 5, with 7 bases in between. The CDR3 extends over 14 amino acids. CDR3 DNA: TGTGCCAGCTCACCAAGTCGGGATAATTCACCCCTCCACTTT. This codes for CASSPSRDNSPLHF. The whole variable domain, filled in from reference TRBV18 and TRBJ1-6, reads NAGVMQNPRHLVRRRGQEARLRCSPMKGHSHVYWYRQLPEEGLKFMVYLQKENIIDESGMPKERFSAEFPKEGPSILRIQQVVRGDSAAYFCASSPSRDNSPLHFGNGTRLTVT.